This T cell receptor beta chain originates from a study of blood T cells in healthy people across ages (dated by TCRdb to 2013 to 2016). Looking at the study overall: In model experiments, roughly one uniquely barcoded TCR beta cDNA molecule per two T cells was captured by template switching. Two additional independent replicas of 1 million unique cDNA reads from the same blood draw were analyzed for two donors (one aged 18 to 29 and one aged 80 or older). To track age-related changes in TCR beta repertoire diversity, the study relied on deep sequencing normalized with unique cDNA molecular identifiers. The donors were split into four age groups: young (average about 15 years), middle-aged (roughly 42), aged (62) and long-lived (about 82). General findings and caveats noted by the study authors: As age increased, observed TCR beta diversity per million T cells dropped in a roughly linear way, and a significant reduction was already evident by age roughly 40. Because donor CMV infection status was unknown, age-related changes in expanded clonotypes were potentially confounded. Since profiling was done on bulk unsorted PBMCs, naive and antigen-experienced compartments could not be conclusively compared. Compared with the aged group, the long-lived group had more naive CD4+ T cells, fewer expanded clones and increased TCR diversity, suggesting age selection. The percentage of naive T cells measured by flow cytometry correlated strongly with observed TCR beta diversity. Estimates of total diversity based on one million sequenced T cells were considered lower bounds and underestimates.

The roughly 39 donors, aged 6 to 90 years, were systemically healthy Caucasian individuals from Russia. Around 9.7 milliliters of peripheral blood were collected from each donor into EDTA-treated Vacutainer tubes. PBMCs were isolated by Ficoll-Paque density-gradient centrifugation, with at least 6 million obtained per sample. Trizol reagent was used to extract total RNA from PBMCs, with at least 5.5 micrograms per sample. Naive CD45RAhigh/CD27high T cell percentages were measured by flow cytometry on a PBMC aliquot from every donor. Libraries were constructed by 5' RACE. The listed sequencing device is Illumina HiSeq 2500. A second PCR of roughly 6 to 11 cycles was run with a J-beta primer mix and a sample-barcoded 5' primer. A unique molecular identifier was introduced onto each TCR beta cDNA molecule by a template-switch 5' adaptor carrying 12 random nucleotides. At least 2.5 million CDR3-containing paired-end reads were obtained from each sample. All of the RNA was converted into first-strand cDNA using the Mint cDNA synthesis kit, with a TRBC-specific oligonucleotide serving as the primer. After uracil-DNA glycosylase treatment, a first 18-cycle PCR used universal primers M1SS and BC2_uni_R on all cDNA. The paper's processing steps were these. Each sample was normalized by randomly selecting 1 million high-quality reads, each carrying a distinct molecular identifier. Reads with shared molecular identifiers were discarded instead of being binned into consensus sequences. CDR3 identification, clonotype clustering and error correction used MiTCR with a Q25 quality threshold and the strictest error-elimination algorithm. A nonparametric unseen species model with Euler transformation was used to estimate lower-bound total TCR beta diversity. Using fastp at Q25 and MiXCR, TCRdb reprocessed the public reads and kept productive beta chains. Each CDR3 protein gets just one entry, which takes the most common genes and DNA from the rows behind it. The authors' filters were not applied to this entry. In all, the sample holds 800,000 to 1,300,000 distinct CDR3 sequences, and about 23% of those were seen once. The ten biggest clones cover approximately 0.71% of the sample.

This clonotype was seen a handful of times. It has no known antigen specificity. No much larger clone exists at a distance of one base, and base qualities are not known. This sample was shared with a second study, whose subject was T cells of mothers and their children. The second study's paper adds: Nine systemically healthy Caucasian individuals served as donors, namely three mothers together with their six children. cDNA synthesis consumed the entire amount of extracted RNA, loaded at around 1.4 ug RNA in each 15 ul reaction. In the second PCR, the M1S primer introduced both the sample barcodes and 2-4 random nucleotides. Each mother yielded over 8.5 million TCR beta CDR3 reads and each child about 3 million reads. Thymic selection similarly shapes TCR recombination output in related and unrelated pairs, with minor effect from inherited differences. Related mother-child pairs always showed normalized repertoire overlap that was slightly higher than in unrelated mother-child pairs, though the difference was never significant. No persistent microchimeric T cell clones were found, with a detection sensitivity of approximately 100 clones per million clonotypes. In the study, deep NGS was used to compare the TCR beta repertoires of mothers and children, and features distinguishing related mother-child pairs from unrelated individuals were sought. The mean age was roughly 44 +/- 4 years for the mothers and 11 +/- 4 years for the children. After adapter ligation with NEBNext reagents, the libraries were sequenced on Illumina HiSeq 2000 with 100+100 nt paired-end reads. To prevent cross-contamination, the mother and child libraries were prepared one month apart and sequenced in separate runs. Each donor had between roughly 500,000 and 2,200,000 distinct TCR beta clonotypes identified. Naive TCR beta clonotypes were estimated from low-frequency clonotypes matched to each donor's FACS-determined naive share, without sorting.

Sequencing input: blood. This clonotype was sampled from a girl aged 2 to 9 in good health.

The CDR3: CASSPRRAQTLTF. The DNA reads as follows: TGTGCCAGCAGCCCCCGCAGGGCGCAGACTCTTACCTTC. The chain is encoded by TRBV21-1 joined to TRBJ1-2; TRBD1, the D gene given by the table, was not confirmed from the DNA. TRBV21-1 is tagged as a pseudogene. Including cysteine and phenylalanine, the CDR3 has 13 amino acids. CDR3 DNA is the only sequence kept; it has 39 bases, read in frame from the first base.